Here is one T cell receptor beta chain with its context. Its antigen is as yet unknown. The read falls 3 residues short of the CDR3 end, and the missing part is taken from the germline J gene. Libraries were prepared by immunoSEQ multiplex PCR; TCRdb keeps only in-frame clonotypes and omits some of them. In total the sample includes some 20,000 clones, none of them seen once. The CDR3 is 13 residues long. From germline, CDR1 is MNHEY and CDR2 SVGEGT. Trimming pared 4 bases from V and 3 bases from J, leaving 9 bases between. This entry comes from a study of T cell clonality in common variable immunodeficiency. The study's findings and limits: Reportedly, TCR beta sequences from common variable immunodeficiency showed fewer deletions and N-nucleotide insertions.

The J gene is TRBJ1-2, the V gene TRBV6-2 or TRBV6-3; D is possibly TRBD1 (5 bases). The sequenced material came from peripheral blood mononuclear cells. This TCR was recovered from a human donor with common variable immunodeficiency. The CDR3 loop reads CASSSSGYYGYTF. The part of the CDR3 DNA that was read is TGTGCCAGCAGTTCCTCAGGGTACTATGGC.